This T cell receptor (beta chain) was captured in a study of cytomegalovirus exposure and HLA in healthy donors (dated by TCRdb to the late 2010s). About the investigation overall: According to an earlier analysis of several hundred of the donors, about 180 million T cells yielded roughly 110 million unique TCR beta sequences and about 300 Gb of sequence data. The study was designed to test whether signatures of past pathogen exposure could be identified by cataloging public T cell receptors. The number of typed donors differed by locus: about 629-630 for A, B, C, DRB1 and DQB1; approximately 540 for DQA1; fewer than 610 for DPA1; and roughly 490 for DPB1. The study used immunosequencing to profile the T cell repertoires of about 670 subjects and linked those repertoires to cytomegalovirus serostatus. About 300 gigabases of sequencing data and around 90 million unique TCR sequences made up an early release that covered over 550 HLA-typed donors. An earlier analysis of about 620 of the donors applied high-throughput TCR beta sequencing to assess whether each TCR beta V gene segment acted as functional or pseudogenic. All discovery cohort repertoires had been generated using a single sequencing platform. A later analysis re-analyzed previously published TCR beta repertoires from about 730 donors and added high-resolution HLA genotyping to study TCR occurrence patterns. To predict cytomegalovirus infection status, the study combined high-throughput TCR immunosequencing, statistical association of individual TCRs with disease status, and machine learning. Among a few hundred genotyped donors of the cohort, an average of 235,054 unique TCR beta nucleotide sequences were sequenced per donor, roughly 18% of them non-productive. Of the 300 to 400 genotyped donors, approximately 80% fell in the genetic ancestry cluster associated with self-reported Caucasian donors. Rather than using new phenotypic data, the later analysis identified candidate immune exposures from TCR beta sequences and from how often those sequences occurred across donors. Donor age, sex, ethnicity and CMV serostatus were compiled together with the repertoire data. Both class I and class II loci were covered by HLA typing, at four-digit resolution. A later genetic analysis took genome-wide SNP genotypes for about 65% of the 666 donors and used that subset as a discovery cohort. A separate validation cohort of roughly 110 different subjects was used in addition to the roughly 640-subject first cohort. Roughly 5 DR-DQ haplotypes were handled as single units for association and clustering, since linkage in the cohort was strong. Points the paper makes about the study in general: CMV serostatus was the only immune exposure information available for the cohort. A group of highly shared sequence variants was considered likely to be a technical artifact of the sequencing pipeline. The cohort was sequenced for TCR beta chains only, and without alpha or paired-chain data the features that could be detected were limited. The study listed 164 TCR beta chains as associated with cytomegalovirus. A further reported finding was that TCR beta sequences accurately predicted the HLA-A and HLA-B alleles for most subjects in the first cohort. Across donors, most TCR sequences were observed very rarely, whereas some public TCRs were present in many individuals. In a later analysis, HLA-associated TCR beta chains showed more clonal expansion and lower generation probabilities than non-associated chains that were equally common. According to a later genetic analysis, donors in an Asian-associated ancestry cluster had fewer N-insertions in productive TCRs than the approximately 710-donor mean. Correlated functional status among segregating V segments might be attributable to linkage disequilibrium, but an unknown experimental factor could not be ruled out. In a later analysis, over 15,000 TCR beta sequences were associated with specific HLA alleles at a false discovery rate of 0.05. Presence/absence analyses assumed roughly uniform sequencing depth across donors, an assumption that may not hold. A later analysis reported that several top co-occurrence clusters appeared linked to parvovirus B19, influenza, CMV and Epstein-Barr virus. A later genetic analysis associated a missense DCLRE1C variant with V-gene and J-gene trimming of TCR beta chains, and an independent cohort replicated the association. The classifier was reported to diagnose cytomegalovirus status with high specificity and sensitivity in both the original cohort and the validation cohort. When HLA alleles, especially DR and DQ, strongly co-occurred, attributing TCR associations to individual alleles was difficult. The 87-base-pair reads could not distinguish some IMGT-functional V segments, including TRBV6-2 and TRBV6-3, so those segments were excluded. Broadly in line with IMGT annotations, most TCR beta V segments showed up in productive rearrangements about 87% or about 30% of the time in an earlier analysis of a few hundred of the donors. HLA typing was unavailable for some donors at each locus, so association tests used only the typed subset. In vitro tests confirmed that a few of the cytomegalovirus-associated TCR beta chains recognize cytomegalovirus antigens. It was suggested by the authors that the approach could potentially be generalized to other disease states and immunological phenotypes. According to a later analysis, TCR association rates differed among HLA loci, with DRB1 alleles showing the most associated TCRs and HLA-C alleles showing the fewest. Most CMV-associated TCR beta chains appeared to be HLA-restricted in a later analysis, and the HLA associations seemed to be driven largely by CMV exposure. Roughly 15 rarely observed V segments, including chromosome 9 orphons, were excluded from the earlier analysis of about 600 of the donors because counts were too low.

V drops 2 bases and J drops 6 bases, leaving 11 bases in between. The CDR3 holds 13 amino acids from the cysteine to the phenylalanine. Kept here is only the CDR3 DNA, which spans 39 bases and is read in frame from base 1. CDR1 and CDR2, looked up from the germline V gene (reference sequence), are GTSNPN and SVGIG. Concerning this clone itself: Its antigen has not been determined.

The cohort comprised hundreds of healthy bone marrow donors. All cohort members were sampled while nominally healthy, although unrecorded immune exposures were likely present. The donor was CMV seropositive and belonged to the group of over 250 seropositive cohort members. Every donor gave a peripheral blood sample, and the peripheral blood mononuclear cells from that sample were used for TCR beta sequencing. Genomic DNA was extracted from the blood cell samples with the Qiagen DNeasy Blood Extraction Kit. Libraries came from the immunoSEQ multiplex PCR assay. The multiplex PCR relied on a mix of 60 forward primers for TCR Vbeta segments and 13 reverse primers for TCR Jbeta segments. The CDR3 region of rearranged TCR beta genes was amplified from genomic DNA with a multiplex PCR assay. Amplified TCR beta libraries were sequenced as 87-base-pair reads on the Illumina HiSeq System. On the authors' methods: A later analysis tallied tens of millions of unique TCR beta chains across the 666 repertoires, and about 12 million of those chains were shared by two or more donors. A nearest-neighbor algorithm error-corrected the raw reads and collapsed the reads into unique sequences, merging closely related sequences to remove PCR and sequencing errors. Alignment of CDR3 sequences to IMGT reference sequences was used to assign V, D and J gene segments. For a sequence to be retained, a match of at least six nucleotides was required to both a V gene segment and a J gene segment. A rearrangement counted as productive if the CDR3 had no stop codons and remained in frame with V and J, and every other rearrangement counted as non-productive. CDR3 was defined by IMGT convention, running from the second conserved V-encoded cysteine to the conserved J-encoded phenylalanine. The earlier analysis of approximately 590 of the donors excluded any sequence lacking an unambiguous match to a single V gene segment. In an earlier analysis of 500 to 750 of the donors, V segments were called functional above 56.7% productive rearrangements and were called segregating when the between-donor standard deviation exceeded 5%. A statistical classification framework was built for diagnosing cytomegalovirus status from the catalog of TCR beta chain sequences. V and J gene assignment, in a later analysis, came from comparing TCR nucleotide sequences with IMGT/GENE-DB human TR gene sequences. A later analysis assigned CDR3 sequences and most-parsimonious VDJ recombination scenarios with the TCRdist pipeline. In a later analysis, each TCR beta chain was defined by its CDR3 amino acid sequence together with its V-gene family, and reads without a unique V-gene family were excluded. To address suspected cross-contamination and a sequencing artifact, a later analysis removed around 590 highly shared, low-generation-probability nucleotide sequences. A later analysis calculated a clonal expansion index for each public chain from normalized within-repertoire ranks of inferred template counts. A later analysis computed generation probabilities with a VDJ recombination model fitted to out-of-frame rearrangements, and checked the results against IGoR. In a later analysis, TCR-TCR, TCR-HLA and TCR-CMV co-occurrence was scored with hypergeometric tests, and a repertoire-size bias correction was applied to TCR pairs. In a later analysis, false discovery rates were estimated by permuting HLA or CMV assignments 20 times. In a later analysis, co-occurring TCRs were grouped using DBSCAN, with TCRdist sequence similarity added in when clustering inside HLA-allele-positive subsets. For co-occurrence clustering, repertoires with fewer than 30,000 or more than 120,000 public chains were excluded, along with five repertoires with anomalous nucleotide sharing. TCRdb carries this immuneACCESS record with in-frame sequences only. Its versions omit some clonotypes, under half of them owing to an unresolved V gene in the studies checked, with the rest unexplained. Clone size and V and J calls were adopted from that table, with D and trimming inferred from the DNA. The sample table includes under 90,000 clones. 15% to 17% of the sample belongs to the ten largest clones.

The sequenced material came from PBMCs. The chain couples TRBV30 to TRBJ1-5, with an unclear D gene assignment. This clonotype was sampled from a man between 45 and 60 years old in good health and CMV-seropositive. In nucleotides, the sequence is TGTGCCTGGAGTCCTTCGGGATCTCAGCCCCAGCATTTT. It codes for CAWSPSGSQPQHF.